The rows below give T cell receptor beta chains drawn from one sample of a study of CD8+ T cells in alopecia areata. Measured with immunoSEQ multiplex PCR; TCRdb has only the in-frame clones, and not every one. The sample lists around 50,000 clones; 95% to 97% were seen once. Sequencing was performed on CD8+ T cells sorted from blood, taken at week 0. The receptors were sampled from a human donor with alopecia areata. Each CDR3 is given with its conserved first and last residue. A D gene is named only where the DNA matches it firmly. The listing skips clone size in some rows; elsewhere it reads once, few, many or a size class.

abundance: -
v_gene: TRBV9
d_gene: -
j_gene: TRBJ1-4
CDR3nt: TGTGCCAGCAGCGCCACGGGACGGGATGAAAAACTGTTTTTT
CDR3aa: CASSATGRDEKLFF

abundance: -
v_gene: TRBV6-6
d_gene: TRBD1
j_gene: TRBJ2-5
CDR3nt: TGTGCCAGCAGTTACTGGGGGACAGGGGGCATAGAGACCCAGTACTTC
CDR3aa: CASSYWGTGGIETQYF

abundance: -
v_gene: TRBV7-9
d_gene: TRBD1
j_gene: TRBJ1-2
CDR3nt: TGTGCCAGCAGCTCCTGGACAGGGATGAGGCCTAACTATGGCTACACCTTC
CDR3aa: CASSSWTGMRPNYGYTF

abundance: -
v_gene: TRBV19
d_gene: TRBD1
j_gene: TRBJ1-1
CDR3nt: TGTGCCAGTAGCCCTCGACAGGGGAGGACTGAAGCTTTCTTT
CDR3aa: CASSPRQGRTEAFF

abundance: -
v_gene: TRBV5-4
d_gene: -
j_gene: TRBJ2-3
CDR3nt: TGTGCCAGCAGCATATCCGGGCCCGATACGCAGTATTTT
CDR3aa: CASSISGPDTQYF

abundance: -
v_gene: TRBV7-2
d_gene: -
j_gene: TRBJ1-1
CDR3nt: TGTGCCAGCAGCTTAGGTAACAGAGGGGCTTTCTTT
CDR3aa: CASSLGNRGAFF

abundance: -
v_gene: TRBV5-6
d_gene: -
j_gene: TRBJ2-7
CDR3nt: TGTGCCAGCAGGCATCTTTCATCGGGGACCTACGAGCAGTACTTC
CDR3aa: CASRHLSSGTYEQYF

abundance: -
v_gene: TRBV10-2
d_gene: -
j_gene: TRBJ1-1
CDR3nt: TGCGCCAGCAGGATGACTGTCATGAACACTGAAGCTTTCTTT
CDR3aa: CASRMTVMNTEAFF

abundance: -
v_gene: TRBV7-9
d_gene: -
j_gene: TRBJ2-7
CDR3nt: TGTGCCAGCAGCCCCAGGATTGTTACAGCCACCTACGAGCAGTACTTC
CDR3aa: CASSPRIVTATYEQYF

abundance: -
v_gene: TRBV5-4
d_gene: -
j_gene: TRBJ2-7
CDR3nt: TGTGCCAGCAGCTTGGGGTACGAGCAGTACTTC
CDR3aa: CASSLGYEQYF

abundance: once
v_gene: TRBV29-1
d_gene: -
j_gene: TRBJ1-2
CDR3nt: TGCAGCGTTGAAGAGGACGGGGGCTACACCTTC
CDR3aa: CSVEEDGGYTF

abundance: -
v_gene: TRBV7-8
d_gene: -
j_gene: TRBJ2-7
CDR3nt: TGTGTCCAATCTAGGGAATCAGGGAATCGGGAGCAGTACTTC
CDR3aa: CVQSRESGNREQYF

abundance: -
v_gene: TRBV6-5
d_gene: TRBD1
j_gene: TRBJ2-2
CDR3nt: TGTGCCAGCAGCTGGGGGACAGTGAACACCGGGGAGCTGTTTTTT
CDR3aa: CASSWGTVNTGELFF